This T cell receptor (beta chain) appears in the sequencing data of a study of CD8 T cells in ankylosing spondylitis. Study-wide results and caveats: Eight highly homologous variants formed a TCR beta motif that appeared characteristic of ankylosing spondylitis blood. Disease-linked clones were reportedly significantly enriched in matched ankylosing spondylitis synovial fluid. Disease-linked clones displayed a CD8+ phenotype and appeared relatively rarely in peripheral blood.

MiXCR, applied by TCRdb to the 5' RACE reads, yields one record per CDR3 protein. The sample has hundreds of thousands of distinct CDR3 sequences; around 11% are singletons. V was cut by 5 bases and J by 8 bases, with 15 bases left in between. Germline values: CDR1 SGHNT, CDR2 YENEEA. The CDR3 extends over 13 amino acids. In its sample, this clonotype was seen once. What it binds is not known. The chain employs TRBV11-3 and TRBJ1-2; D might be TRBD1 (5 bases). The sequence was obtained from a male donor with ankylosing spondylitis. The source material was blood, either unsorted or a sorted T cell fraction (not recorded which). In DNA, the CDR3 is TGTGCCAGCAGCGTCGACAGAATCGACGGCTACACCTTC. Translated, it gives CASSVDRIDGYTF.